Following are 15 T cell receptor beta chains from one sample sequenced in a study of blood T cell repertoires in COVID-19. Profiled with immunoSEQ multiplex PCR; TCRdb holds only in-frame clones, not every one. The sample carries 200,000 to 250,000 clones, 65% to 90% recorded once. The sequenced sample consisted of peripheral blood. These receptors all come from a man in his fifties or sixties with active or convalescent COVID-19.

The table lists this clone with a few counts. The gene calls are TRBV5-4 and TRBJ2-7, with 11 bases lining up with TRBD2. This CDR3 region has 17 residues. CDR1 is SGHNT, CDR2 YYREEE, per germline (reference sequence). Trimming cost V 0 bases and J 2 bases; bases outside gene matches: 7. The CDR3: CASSLGLAGTPPYEQYF. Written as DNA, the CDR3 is TGTGCCAGCAGCTTGGGACTAGCGGGAACCCCTCCCTACGAGCAGTACTTC.

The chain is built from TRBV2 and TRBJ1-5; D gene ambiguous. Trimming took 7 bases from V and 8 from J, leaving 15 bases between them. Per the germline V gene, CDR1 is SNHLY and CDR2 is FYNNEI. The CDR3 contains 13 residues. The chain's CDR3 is CASNLGEEEPQHF. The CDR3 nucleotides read TGTGCCAGCAACCTGGGTGAGGAGGAGCCCCAGCATTTT.

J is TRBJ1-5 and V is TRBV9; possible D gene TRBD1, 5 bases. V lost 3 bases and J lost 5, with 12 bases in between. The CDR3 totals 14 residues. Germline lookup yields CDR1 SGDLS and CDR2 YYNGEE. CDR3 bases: TGTGCCAGCAGCGCCGAAGGGGTAGATCAGCCCCAGCATTTT. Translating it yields CASSAEGVDQPQHF.

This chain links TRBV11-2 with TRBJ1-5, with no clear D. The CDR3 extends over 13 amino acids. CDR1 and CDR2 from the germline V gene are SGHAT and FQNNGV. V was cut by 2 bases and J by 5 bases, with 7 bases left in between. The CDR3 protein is CASSLIQDQPQHF. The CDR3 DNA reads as TGTGCCAGCAGCTTAATCCAGGATCAGCCCCAGCATTTT.

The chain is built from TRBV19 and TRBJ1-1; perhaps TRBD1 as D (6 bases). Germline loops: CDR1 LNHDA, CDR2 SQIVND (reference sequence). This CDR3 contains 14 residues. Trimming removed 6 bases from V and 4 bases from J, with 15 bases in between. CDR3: CASSWGRSSTEAFF. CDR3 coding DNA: TGTGCCAGTAGCTGGGGGCGAAGTAGCACTGAAGCTTTCTTT.

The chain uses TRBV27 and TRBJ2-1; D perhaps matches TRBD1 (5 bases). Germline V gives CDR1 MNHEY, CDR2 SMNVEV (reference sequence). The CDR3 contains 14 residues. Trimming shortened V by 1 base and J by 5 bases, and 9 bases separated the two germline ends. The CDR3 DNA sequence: TGTGCCAGCAGTTTATTTGCAGGGCACAATGAGCAGTTCTTC. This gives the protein CASSLFAGHNEQFF.

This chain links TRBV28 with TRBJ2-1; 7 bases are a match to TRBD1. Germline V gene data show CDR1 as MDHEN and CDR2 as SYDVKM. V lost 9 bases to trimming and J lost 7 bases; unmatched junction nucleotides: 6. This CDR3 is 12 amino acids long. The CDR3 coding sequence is TGTGCCAGTACAGGGGCGGTTAATGAGCAGTTCTTC. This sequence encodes CASTGAVNEQFF.

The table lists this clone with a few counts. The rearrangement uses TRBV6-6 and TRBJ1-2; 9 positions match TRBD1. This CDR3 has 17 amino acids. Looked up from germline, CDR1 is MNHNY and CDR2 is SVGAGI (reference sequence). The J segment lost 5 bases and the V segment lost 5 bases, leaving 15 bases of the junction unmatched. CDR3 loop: CASSHLTGGSPSYGYTF. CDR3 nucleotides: TGTGCCAGCAGTCACCTGACAGGGGGTTCCCCTTCATATGGCTACACCTTC.

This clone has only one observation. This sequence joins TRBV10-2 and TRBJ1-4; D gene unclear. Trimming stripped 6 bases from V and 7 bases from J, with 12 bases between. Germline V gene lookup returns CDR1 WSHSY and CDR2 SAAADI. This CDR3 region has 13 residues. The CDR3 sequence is CASRTRRIEKLFF. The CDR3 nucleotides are TGCGCCAGCAGGACTAGACGGATTGAAAAACTGTTTTTT.

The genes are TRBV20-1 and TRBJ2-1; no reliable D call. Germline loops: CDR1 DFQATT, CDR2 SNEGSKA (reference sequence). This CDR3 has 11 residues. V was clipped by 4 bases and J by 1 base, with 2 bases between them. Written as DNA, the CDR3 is TGCAGTGCTACTTCCTACAATGAGCAGTTCTTC. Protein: CSATSYNEQFF.

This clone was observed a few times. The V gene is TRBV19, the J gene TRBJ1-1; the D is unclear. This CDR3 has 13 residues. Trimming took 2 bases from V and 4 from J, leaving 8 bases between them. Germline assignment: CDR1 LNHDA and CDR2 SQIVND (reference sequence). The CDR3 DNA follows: TGTGCCAGTAGTATAAGGGCGGGCACTGAAGCTTTCTTT. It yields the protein CASSIRAGTEAFF.

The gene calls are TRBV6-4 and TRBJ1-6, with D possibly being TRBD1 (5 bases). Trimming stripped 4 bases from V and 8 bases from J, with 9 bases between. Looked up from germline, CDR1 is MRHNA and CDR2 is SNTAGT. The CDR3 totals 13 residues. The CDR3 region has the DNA TGTGCCAGCAGTGCCAGGGTCGATTCACCCCTCCACTTT. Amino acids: CASSARVDSPLHF.

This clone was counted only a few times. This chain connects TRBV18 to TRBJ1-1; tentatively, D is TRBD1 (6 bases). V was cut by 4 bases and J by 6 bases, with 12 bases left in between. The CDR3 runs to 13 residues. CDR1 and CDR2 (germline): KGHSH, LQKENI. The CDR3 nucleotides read TGTGCCAGCTCACAACAGGGTGGAGCTGAAGCTTTCTTT. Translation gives CASSQQGGAEAFF.

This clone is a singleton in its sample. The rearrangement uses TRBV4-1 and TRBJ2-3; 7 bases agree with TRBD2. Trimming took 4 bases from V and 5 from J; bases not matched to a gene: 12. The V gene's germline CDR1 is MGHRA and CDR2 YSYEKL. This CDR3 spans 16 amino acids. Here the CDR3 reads CASSLGAGLEVDTQYF. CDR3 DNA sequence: TGCGCCAGCAGCCTCGGGGCAGGACTAGAGGTAGATACGCAGTATTTT.

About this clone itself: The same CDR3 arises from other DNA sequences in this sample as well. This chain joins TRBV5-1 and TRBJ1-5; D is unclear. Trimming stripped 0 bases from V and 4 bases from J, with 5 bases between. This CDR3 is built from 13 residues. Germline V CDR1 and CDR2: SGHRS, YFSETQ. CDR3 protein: CASSLEANQPQHF. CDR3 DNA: TGCGCCAGCAGCTTGGAAGCGAATCAGCCCCAGCATTTT.